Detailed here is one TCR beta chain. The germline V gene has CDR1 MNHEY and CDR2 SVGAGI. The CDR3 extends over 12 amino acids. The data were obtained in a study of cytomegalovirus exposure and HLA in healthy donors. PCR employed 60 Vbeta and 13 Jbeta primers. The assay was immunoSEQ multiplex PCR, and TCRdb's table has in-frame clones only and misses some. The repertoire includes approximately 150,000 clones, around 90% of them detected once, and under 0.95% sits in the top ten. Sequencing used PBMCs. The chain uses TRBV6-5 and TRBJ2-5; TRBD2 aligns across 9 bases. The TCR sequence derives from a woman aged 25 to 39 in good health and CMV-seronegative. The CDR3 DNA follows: TGTGCAGCGGGAGGTTGGGCGGAGACCCAGTACTTC. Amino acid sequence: CAAGGWAETQYF.